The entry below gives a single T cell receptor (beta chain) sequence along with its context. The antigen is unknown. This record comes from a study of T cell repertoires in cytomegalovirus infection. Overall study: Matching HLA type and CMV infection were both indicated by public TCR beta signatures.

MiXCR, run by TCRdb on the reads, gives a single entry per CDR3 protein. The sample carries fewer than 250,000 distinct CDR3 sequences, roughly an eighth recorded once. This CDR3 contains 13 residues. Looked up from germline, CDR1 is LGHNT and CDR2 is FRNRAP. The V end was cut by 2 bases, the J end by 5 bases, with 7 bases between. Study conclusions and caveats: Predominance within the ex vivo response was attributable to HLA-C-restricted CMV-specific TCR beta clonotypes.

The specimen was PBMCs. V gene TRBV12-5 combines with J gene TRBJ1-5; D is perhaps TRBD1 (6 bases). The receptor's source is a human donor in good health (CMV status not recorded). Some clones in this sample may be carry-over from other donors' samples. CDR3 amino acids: CASGLNRDQPQHF. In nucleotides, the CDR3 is TGTGCTAGTGGTTTGAACAGGGATCAGCCCCAGCATTTT.